The 20 T cell receptor beta chains given below trace back to one sample, sequenced in a study of blood T cell repertoires in COVID-19. Sequencing used immunoSEQ multiplex PCR; TCRdb keeps in-frame clones, though not all of them. The table records 60,000 to 85,000 clones, approximately 84% of them present only once. Sequencing used peripheral blood. The receptors shown here come from a man aged 65-85 years with acute or convalescent COVID-19.

The rearrangement links TRBV9 to TRBJ2-2, with a weak D call TRBD2 (5 bases). Germline values: CDR1 SGDLS, CDR2 YYNGEE. The CDR3 is made up of 14 amino acids. V lost 5 bases, J lost 4 bases, and 12 bases lay in between. The CDR3 here is CASRPTSGTGELFF. CDR3 bases: TGTGCCAGCAGACCTACTAGTGGCACCGGGGAGCTGTTTTTT.

The chain is built from TRBV28 and TRBJ1-1; weak D call: TRBD1 (5 bases). The CDR3 loop spans 15 amino acids. Trimming left V 2 bases short and J 1 base short, with 11 bases between. From germline, CDR1 is MDHEN and CDR2 SYDVKM. DNA of the CDR3: TGTGCCAGCAGTTTAGTTCTGGGGGGGAACACTGAAGCTTTCTTT. This sequence encodes CASSLVLGGNTEAFF.

This chain joins TRBV19 and TRBJ1-4; D is undetermined. The germline CDR1 and CDR2 sequences are LNHDA and SQIVND (reference sequence). The CDR3 consists of 14 residues. With 2 bases removed from V and 6 bases from J, the gap between germline ends came to 10 bases. In nucleotides, the CDR3 is TGTGCCAGTAGTATAAACCGAGGAGATGAAAAACTGTTTTTT. Its protein product is CASSINRGDEKLFF.

The chain joins TRBV18 to TRBJ1-1; TRBD1 matches at 8 bases. J gave up 2 bases and V 4 bases, and 3 bases lay outside the gene matches. CDR1 and CDR2 (germline): KGHSH, LQKENI. There are 14 residues in the CDR3. CDR3 bases: TGTGCCAGCTCACTCGACAGGGGTAACACTGAAGCTTTCTTT. It is translated as CASSLDRGNTEAFF.

This sequence joins TRBV14 and TRBJ2-5; 7 bases agree with TRBD2. The CDR3 is 16 amino acids. V gave up 4 bases and J gave up 5 bases; unmatched junction bases: 13. From germline, CDR1 is SGHDN and CDR2 FVKESK. Here the CDR3 reads CASSLEGLAVGETQYF. The CDR3 nucleotides read TGTGCCAGCAGCCTCGAGGGGCTAGCGGTCGGGGAGACCCAGTACTTC.

The genes are TRBV2 and TRBJ1-2; unclear D gene. The CDR3 consists of 14 residues. V was clipped by 0 bases and J by 4 bases, with 9 bases between them. The germline V gene has CDR1 SNHLY and CDR2 FYNNEI. This CDR3 reads CASSEAGLGYGYTF. The CDR3 DNA reads TGTGCCAGCAGTGAAGCAGGACTGGGCTATGGCTACACCTTC. The full variable domain, its missing parts supplied by reference TRBV2 and TRBJ1-2, is EPEVTQTPSHQVTQMGQEVILRCVPISNHLYFYWYRQILGQKVEFLVSFYNNEISEKSEIFDDQFSVERPDGSNFTLKIRSTKLEDSAMYFCASSEAGLGYGYTFGSGTRLTVV.

V and J are TRBV6-5 and TRBJ1-5; no clear D gene. V gave up 2 bases and J gave up 13 bases, with 15 bases separating them. This CDR3 has 13 amino acids. CDR1 and CDR2 from the germline V gene are MNHEY and SVGAGI. Here the CDR3 reads CASSYRPGTPQHF. CDR3 bases: TGTGCCAGCAGTTACAGGCCAGGTACCCCGCAGCATTTT.

The chain is built from TRBV18 and TRBJ2-1, with 14 bases fitting TRBD2. Trimming took 0 bases from V and 7 from J; bases not matched to a gene: 5. This CDR3 has 17 residues. CDR1 and CDR2 (germline): KGHSH, LQKENI. Here the CDR3 reads CASSPPTSGGAYNEQFF. In DNA form, the CDR3 reads TGTGCCAGCTCACCACCGACTAGCGGGGGGGCGTATAATGAGCAGTTCTTC.

The rearrangement links TRBV2 to TRBJ1-1, with D possibly being TRBD1 (5 bases). This CDR3 comprises 12 residues. Germline lookup yields CDR1 SNHLY and CDR2 FYNNEI. Trimming took off 6 bases at V and 4 bases at J, with 9 bases between the two ends. CDR3 in amino acids: CASRGVSTEAFF. In nucleotides, the CDR3 is TGTGCCAGCAGAGGGGTAAGCACTGAAGCTTTCTTT.

The chain employs TRBV29-1 and TRBJ1-2; the D gene is possibly TRBD1 (6 bases). Germline V gene data show CDR1 as SQVTM and CDR2 as ANQGSEA. Between the trimmed V and J ends, which lost 3 bases and 5 bases, there was a span of 13 bases. This CDR3 is built from 13 residues. The CDR3 is CSVDATGKYGYTF. The CDR3 region has the DNA TGCAGCGTTGACGCAACAGGGAAATATGGCTACACCTTC.

The J gene is TRBJ1-1, the V gene TRBV11-3; 7 nucleotides align to TRBD1. Trimming took 5 bases from V and 1 from J; bases not matched to a gene: 4. Germline values: CDR1 SGHNT, CDR2 YENEEA. The CDR3 extends over 14 amino acids. The CDR3 protein is CASSRQGSNTEAFF. The CDR3 coding sequence is TGTGCCAGCAGCCGACAGGGTTCGAACACTGAAGCTTTCTTT.

The chain couples TRBV5-1 to TRBJ1-1; D perhaps matches TRBD1 (5 bases). CDR1 is SGHRS and CDR2 is YFSETQ in the germline V gene. V lost 0 bases and J 7 bases, leaving 7 bases between the germline ends. CDR3 length: 12 residues. As DNA, the CDR3 is TGCGCCAGCAGCTTGGGAACAGGTGAAGCTTTCTTT. Protein sequence: CASSLGTGEAFF.

In this sample, this clone turned up once. The V gene is TRBV5-4, the J gene TRBJ1-2, with D tentatively TRBD1 (5 bases). Germline V CDR1 and CDR2: SGHNT, YYREEE (reference sequence). CDR3 length: 12 amino acids. Trimming pared 3 bases from V and 5 bases from J, leaving 8 bases between. CDR3 in amino acids: CASSWGLYGYTF. The CDR3 DNA follows: TGTGCCAGCAGCTGGGGACTTTATGGCTACACCTTC.

CDR3 DNA sequence: TGTGCCAGCAGCTCGGACAGGGGCAATCAGCCCCAGCATTTT. It codes for CASSSDRGNQPQHF. The chain is built from TRBV5-6 and TRBJ1-5; TRBD1 matches at 8 bases. CDR1 is SGHDT, CDR2 YYEEEE, per germline. This CDR3 region has 14 residues. V trimming: 3 bases; J trimming: 2 bases; junction bases outside the gene matches: 1.

The rearrangement links TRBV6-5 to TRBJ2-2; TRBD1 matches 8 bases. Germline CDR1 MNHEY, CDR2 SVGAGI. Trimming took 8 bases from V and 5 from J; bases not matched to a gene: 4. CDR3 length: 13 residues. The DNA of the CDR3 is TGTGCCAGCCGGGACAGGACAACCGGGGAGCTGTTTTTT. It translates to CASRDRTTGELFF.

This clone was counted between two and nine times. The chain uses TRBV2 and TRBJ2-6; the D is unclear. Germline-derived CDR1 and CDR2 are SNHLY and FYNNEI. The germline V and J ends were trimmed by 6 bases and 0 bases, with 12 bases remaining between them. CDR3 size: 16 residues. The CDR3 region is CASSQGGDSGANVLTF. CDR3 coding DNA: TGTGCCAGCAGCCAAGGTGGAGACTCTGGGGCCAACGTCCTGACTTTC. The full variable domain, completed using reference TRBV2 and TRBJ2-6, is EPEVTQTPSHQVTQMGQEVILRCVPISNHLYFYWYRQILGQKVEFLVSFYNNEISEKSEIFDDQFSVERPDGSNFTLKIRSTKLEDSAMYFCASSQGGDSGANVLTFGAGSRLTVL.

This chain uses TRBV15 with TRBJ2-3; TRBD2 aligns across 10 bases. V trimming: 1 base; J trimming: 1 base; junction bases outside the gene matches: 5. CDR3 length: 17 residues. Germline CDR1 is LNHNV and CDR2 is YYDKDF (reference sequence). The CDR3 spells CATSRGTGTSGTDTQYF. The CDR3 nucleotides read TGTGCCACCAGCAGAGGAACCGGGACTAGCGGCACAGATACGCAGTATTTT.

The chain employs TRBV6-6 and TRBJ1-1; 7 bases are shared with TRBD1. There are 12 residues in the CDR3. The trim removed 9 bases at V and 3 bases at J, leaving 4 bases unmatched. The germline gives CDR1 MNHNY, CDR2 SVGAGI (reference sequence). CDR3 sequence (DNA): TGTGCCAGTGACAGGGCTGACACTGAAGCTTTCTTT. Protein: CASDRADTEAFF.

The chain uses TRBV19 and TRBJ2-7; TRBD1 aligns across 8 bases. Germline CDR1 reads LNHDA; CDR2 reads SQIVND (reference sequence). After removal of 3 bases from V and 2 bases from J, the junction contained 3 bases not matched to a gene. The CDR3 has 14 residues. The CDR3 loop reads CASSIGTGPYEQYF. The CDR3 DNA follows: TGTGCCAGTAGTATTGGGACAGGACCCTACGAGCAGTACTTC.

Concerning this clone: A read error may account for a junction end that differs from germline. The chain employs TRBV19 and TRBJ2-7, with TRBD2 matching over 8 bases. The CDR3 sequence is 17 residues long. Germline CDR1 reads LNHDA; CDR2 reads SQIVND (reference sequence). Here the CDR3 reads CASSDLPSGLLSHEQYF. As DNA, the CDR3 is TGTGCCAGTAGTGATCTCCCTAGCGGGTTGCTCTCCCACGAGCAGTACTTC.